Listed below are T cell receptor beta chains from one sample, sequenced in a study of blood T cell repertoires in COVID-19. Sequencing was performed with immunoSEQ multiplex PCR; in TCRdb, only in-frame clones are kept and a portion is missing. The table has 200,000 to 250,000 clones, about 88% seen once. The material sequenced was peripheral blood. Receptor source: a man aged 40-49 years with acute or convalescent COVID-19. CDR3s include the opening cysteine and the closing phenylalanine or tryptophan. Each record gives: J gene, D gene, V gene, clone size, CDR3 length, CDR3 DNA, CDR3 protein. D genes are given only for firm matches. Size is omitted from some rows. Given values are once, few, many or a class for expanded clones.

j_call: TRBJ2-1
d_call: TRBD1
v_call: TRBV5-4
clone_size: .
cdr3_length: 15
cdr3_nt: TGTGCCAGCAGCTCCGGGACAGGGGGCGGATCTGAGCAGTTCTTC
cdr3_aa: CASSSGTGGGSEQFF

j_call: TRBJ1-6
d_call: TRBD1
v_call: TRBV3-1/TRBV3-2
clone_size: .
cdr3_length: 15
cdr3_nt: TGTGCCAGCAGCCTAGGGACAGGGTCTAATTCACCCCTCCACTTT
cdr3_aa: CASSLGTGSNSPLHF

j_call: TRBJ1-1
d_call: .
v_call: TRBV29-1
clone_size: .
cdr3_length: 15
cdr3_nt: TGCAGCGTTGGGAGGCTTGGCCCTGTGAACACTGAAGCTTTCTTT
cdr3_aa: CSVGRLGPVNTEAFF

j_call: TRBJ1-1
d_call: .
v_call: TRBV2
clone_size: few
cdr3_length: 15
cdr3_nt: TGTGCCAGCAGGATAGAGACGGGCAGGGCTGGTGAAGCTTTCTTT
cdr3_aa: CASRIETGRAGEAFF

j_call: TRBJ2-3
d_call: TRBD2
v_call: TRBV11-1
clone_size: .
cdr3_length: 14
cdr3_nt: TGTGCCAGCACGGTAGCGGGGATCACAGATACGCAGTATTTT
cdr3_aa: CASTVAGITDTQYF

j_call: TRBJ1-1
d_call: .
v_call: TRBV23-1
clone_size: .
cdr3_length: 12
cdr3_nt: TGCGCCAGCATCGCGGTACAGGGAGTAGCTTTCTTT
cdr3_aa: CASIAVQGVAFF

j_call: TRBJ1-1
d_call: .
v_call: TRBV9
clone_size: .
cdr3_length: 13
cdr3_nt: TGTGCCAGCAGTAGACAGTCCAACACTGAAGCTTTCTTT
cdr3_aa: CASSRQSNTEAFF

j_call: TRBJ2-1
d_call: TRBD1
v_call: TRBV5-1
clone_size: .
cdr3_length: 16
cdr3_nt: TGCGCCAGCCGGACAGGGGCCCTTAGCTCCTACAATGAGCAGTTCTTC
cdr3_aa: CASRTGALSSYNEQFF

j_call: TRBJ1-3
d_call: .
v_call: TRBV9
clone_size: .
cdr3_length: 15
cdr3_nt: TGTGCCAGCAGCGCCTTGGGGGGTGCTGGAAACACCATATATTTT
cdr3_aa: CASSALGGAGNTIYF

j_call: TRBJ1-2
d_call: .
v_call: TRBV30
clone_size: .
cdr3_length: 16
cdr3_nt: TGTGCCTGGAGTCTAGTAGGTGACAGGTCGGACTATGGCTACACCTTC
cdr3_aa: CAWSLVGDRSDYGYTF

j_call: TRBJ2-3
d_call: .
v_call: TRBV15
clone_size: .
cdr3_length: 13
cdr3_nt: TGTGCCACCAGCACGAGGATCACAGATACGCAGTATTTT
cdr3_aa: CATSTRITDTQYF

j_call: TRBJ2-2
d_call: TRBD2
v_call: TRBV6-2/TRBV6-3
clone_size: .
cdr3_length: 12
cdr3_nt: TGTGCCAGCAGTACTAGCGGAAGGGAGCTGTTTTTT
cdr3_aa: CASSTSGRELFF

j_call: TRBJ2-3
d_call: .
v_call: TRBV6-5
clone_size: few
cdr3_length: 14
cdr3_nt: TGTGCCAGTAAACTAGGCGCGACGACAGATACGCAGTATTTT
cdr3_aa: CASKLGATTDTQYF

j_call: TRBJ1-2
d_call: TRBD1
v_call: TRBV6-5
clone_size: .
cdr3_length: 13
cdr3_nt: TGTGCCAGCAGTCGACAGGGGGGATCTGGCTACACCTTC
cdr3_aa: CASSRQGGSGYTF

j_call: TRBJ2-7
d_call: .
v_call: TRBV7-9
clone_size: .
cdr3_length: 15
cdr3_nt: TGTGCCAGCAGCTTAGTGGGGGGGCCCCCCTACGAGCAGTACTTC
cdr3_aa: CASSLVGGPPYEQYF

j_call: TRBJ2-6
d_call: .
v_call: TRBV2
clone_size: .
cdr3_length: 14
cdr3_nt: TGTGCCAGCGGCAGGGGAACTGGGGCCAACGTCCTGACTTTC
cdr3_aa: CASGRGTGANVLTF

j_call: TRBJ1-1
d_call: TRBD1
v_call: TRBV7-8
clone_size: .
cdr3_length: 16
cdr3_nt: TGTGCCAGCAGCTTACGACAGGGCCAACCGGGAACTGAAGCTTTCTTT
cdr3_aa: CASSLRQGQPGTEAFF

j_call: TRBJ2-3
d_call: TRBD2
v_call: TRBV30
clone_size: .
cdr3_length: 15
cdr3_nt: TGTGCCTGGAGTGGCGGACTAGCGGTAACAGATACGCAGTATTTT
cdr3_aa: CAWSGGLAVTDTQYF

j_call: TRBJ1-1
d_call: .
v_call: TRBV14
clone_size: .
cdr3_length: 13
cdr3_nt: TGTGCCAGCAGCCCTCAACTAAGCACTGAAGCTTTCTTT
cdr3_aa: CASSPQLSTEAFF

j_call: TRBJ2-5
d_call: TRBD2
v_call: TRBV4-2
clone_size: .
cdr3_length: 16
cdr3_nt: TGTGCCAGCAGCCAAGGAGTAGCGGGGGGCCAAGAGACCCAGTACTTC
cdr3_aa: CASSQGVAGGQETQYF

j_call: TRBJ2-1
d_call: .
v_call: TRBV2
clone_size: .
cdr3_length: 13
cdr3_nt: TGTGCCGGGGGCAGGGGTCCTGGGGACGGGCAGTTCTTC
cdr3_aa: CAGGRGPGDGQFF

j_call: TRBJ2-3
d_call: .
v_call: TRBV7-9
clone_size: .
cdr3_length: 13
cdr3_nt: TGTGCCAGCAGCTTAACGGGCACAGATACGCAGTATTTT
cdr3_aa: CASSLTGTDTQYF

j_call: TRBJ2-7
d_call: .
v_call: TRBV19
clone_size: .
cdr3_length: 13
cdr3_nt: TGTGCCAGTAGTCAGCGAGACAGCTACGAGCAGTACTTC
cdr3_aa: CASSQRDSYEQYF

j_call: TRBJ1-2
d_call: .
v_call: TRBV5-1
clone_size: once
cdr3_length: 15
cdr3_nt: TGCGCCAGCAGCTTGGTTGGGCCCTTACGAGATGGCTACACCTTC
cdr3_aa: CASSLVGPLRDGYTF

j_call: TRBJ2-7
d_call: .
v_call: TRBV2
clone_size: .
cdr3_length: 14
cdr3_nt: TGTGCCAGCAGTGAGGCTCCAGGGAACTACGAGCAGTACTTC
cdr3_aa: CASSEAPGNYEQYF

j_call: TRBJ1-1
d_call: .
v_call: TRBV5-1
clone_size: .
cdr3_length: 15
cdr3_nt: TGCGCCAGCAGCTTGGATCAGGGCACGAACACTGAAGCTTTCTTT
cdr3_aa: CASSLDQGTNTEAFF

j_call: TRBJ2-5
d_call: .
v_call: TRBV7-6
clone_size: once
cdr3_length: 16
cdr3_nt: TGTGCCAGCAGCCACCTACCTAGCGACTTCCAAGAGACCCAGTACTTC
cdr3_aa: CASSHLPSDFQETQYF

j_call: TRBJ2-1
d_call: TRBD1
v_call: TRBV5-6
clone_size: .
cdr3_length: 13
cdr3_nt: TGTGCCAGCAGCTCCGACAGGGGGAATGAGCAGTTCTTC
cdr3_aa: CASSSDRGNEQFF

j_call: TRBJ1-2
d_call: .
v_call: TRBV30
clone_size: .
cdr3_length: 14
cdr3_nt: TGTGCCTGGAGTGTTCTCGGACAGAACTATGGCTACACCTTC
cdr3_aa: CAWSVLGQNYGYTF

j_call: TRBJ1-5
d_call: TRBD1
v_call: TRBV2
clone_size: .
cdr3_length: 13
cdr3_nt: TGTGCCAGCAGGGGACAGGGCTATCAGCCCCAGCATTTT
cdr3_aa: CASRGQGYQPQHF

j_call: TRBJ1-2
d_call: TRBD1
v_call: TRBV10-1
clone_size: .
cdr3_length: 13
cdr3_nt: TGCGCCAGCAGTCGGACAGGGGGCTATGGCTACACCTTC
cdr3_aa: CASSRTGGYGYTF

j_call: TRBJ1-1
d_call: TRBD1
v_call: TRBV27
clone_size: .
cdr3_length: 14
cdr3_nt: TGTGCCAGCAGTTACAGGGGGCCGAGCACTGAAGCTTTCTTT
cdr3_aa: CASSYRGPSTEAFF

j_call: TRBJ2-3
d_call: TRBD1
v_call: TRBV7-2
clone_size: .
cdr3_length: 14
cdr3_nt: TGTGCCAGCAGTCGGGACAGGGGGATAGATACGCAGTATTTT
cdr3_aa: CASSRDRGIDTQYF

j_call: TRBJ1-2
d_call: .
v_call: TRBV11-2
clone_size: few
cdr3_length: 13
cdr3_nt: TGTGCCAGCAGCTCCTCAGGGTTCTATGGCTACACCTTC
cdr3_aa: CASSSSGFYGYTF

j_call: TRBJ2-1
d_call: .
v_call: TRBV19
clone_size: .
cdr3_length: 15
cdr3_nt: TGTGCCAGTAGTATCGACAGCAGCTCCTACAATGAGCAGTTCTTC
cdr3_aa: CASSIDSSSYNEQFF

j_call: TRBJ2-7
d_call: .
v_call: TRBV6-5
clone_size: .
cdr3_length: 14
cdr3_nt: TGTGCCAGCAACATGAACAGTCTCTCCTACGAGCAGTACTTC
cdr3_aa: CASNMNSLSYEQYF

j_call: TRBJ1-3
d_call: .
v_call: TRBV4-1
clone_size: .
cdr3_length: 17
cdr3_nt: TGCGCCAGCAGCCAAGTTATTCAGGATCTCGCTGGAAACACCATATATTTT
cdr3_aa: CASSQVIQDLAGNTIYF

j_call: TRBJ2-2
d_call: TRBD2
v_call: TRBV4-1
clone_size: .
cdr3_length: 19
cdr3_nt: TGCGCCAGCAGCCAAGGGGGAGCGGGGGGGCCCCCGAACACCGGGGAGCTGTTTTTT
cdr3_aa: CASSQGGAGGPPNTGELFF

j_call: TRBJ1-1
d_call: .
v_call: TRBV6-5
clone_size: .
cdr3_length: 16
cdr3_nt: TGTGCCAGCAGTTCCTTCAGAGGTGTCCTGAACACTGAAGCTTTCTTT
cdr3_aa: CASSSFRGVLNTEAFF

j_call: TRBJ1-2
d_call: .
v_call: TRBV30
clone_size: .
cdr3_length: 13
cdr3_nt: TGTGCCTGGAGTGTGGGACTGATCTATGGCTACACCTTC
cdr3_aa: CAWSVGLIYGYTF

j_call: TRBJ2-7
d_call: TRBD1
v_call: TRBV27
clone_size: .
cdr3_length: 14
cdr3_nt: TGTGCCAGCAGTTACGGGACAGGTCCCTACGAGCAGTACTTC
cdr3_aa: CASSYGTGPYEQYF

j_call: TRBJ1-2
d_call: .
v_call: TRBV28
clone_size: .
cdr3_length: 14
cdr3_nt: TGTGCCAGCAGTGGGGGGAGTGCTAACTATGGCTACACCTTC
cdr3_aa: CASSGGSANYGYTF

j_call: TRBJ2-1
d_call: TRBD1
v_call: TRBV6-6
clone_size: many
cdr3_length: 15
cdr3_nt: TGTGCCAGCAACACAGGACAGGGGTTCTACAATGAGCAGTTCTTC
cdr3_aa: CASNTGQGFYNEQFF

j_call: TRBJ2-3
d_call: .
v_call: TRBV27
clone_size: once
cdr3_length: 16
cdr3_nt: TGTGCCAGCAGACTGGGTGGGGCCACTAGCACAGATACGCAGTATTTT
cdr3_aa: CASRLGGATSTDTQYF

j_call: TRBJ1-6
d_call: TRBD1
v_call: TRBV9
clone_size: .
cdr3_length: 14
cdr3_nt: TGTGCCAGCAGCGTCAGGGGGCAGGATTCACCCCTCCACTTT
cdr3_aa: CASSVRGQDSPLHF

j_call: TRBJ1-2
d_call: TRBD1
v_call: TRBV5-6
clone_size: once
cdr3_length: 13
cdr3_nt: TGTGCCAGCACACCGGACAGGTCCGGGGGCTACACCTTC
cdr3_aa: CASTPDRSGGYTF

j_call: TRBJ1-2
d_call: .
v_call: TRBV19
clone_size: .
cdr3_length: 15
cdr3_nt: TGTGCCAGTAGTACTACCATACAGGAGACCTATGGCTACACCTTC
cdr3_aa: CASSTTIQETYGYTF